A single sample is the source of the 11 T cell receptor beta chains below, sequenced in a study of shared clonotypes between healthy human individuals. Produced via immunoSEQ multiplex PCR; TCRdb's table is partial and in-frame only. The table shows under 2,500,000 clones, with almost 96% occurring only once. The sequenced material came from naive CD4+ T cells sorted from blood. Described subset: CD45RA+ positively selected. Receptors were obtained from a man aged 18 to 35 in good health.

The chain has TRBV6-5 and TRBJ1-2; D is uncertain. Deletions cut 7 bases from V and 5 bases from J, with 20 bases between. This CDR3 comprises 15 residues. Germline CDR1 is MNHEY and CDR2 is SVGAGI. CDR3 coding DNA: TGTGCCAGCAAAATGAACCCAGGCCCTGCTTATGGCTACACCTTC. Protein: CASKMNPGPAYGYTF.

This chain connects TRBV2 to TRBJ2-5; D is uncertain. This CDR3 is 13 amino acids long. V gave up 3 bases and J gave up 7 bases, with 12 bases separating them. Germline V gene data show CDR1 as SNHLY and CDR2 as FYNNEI. The CDR3 sequence is CASSESSVGTQYF. In DNA form, the CDR3 reads TGTGCCAGCAGTGAGTCCTCCGTCGGGACCCAGTACTTC.

The gene calls are TRBV30 and TRBJ1-6; D is unresolved. CDR1 is GTSNPN and CDR2 is SVGIG in the germline V gene (reference sequence). The CDR3 has 15 residues. Trimming cost V 4 bases and J 0 bases, with 10 bases left between them. The CDR3 here is CAWTRLGSYNSPLHF. CDR3 coding DNA: TGTGCCTGGACAAGGCTAGGCTCCTATAATTCACCCCTCCACTTT.

This chain connects TRBV5-1 to TRBJ1-6; 7 bases match TRBD1. CDR1 and CDR2 from the germline V gene are SGHRS and YFSETQ. After removal of 4 bases from V and 7 bases from J, the junction contained 14 bases not matched to a gene. This CDR3 is built from 17 residues. The chain's CDR3 is CASSLTAYRGRNSPLHF. CDR3 DNA sequence: TGCGCCAGCAGCCTTACAGCCTACAGGGGTAGGAATTCACCCCTCCACTTT. Together with reference TRBV5-1 and TRBJ1-6, the CDR3 gives the full variable domain: KAGVTQTPRYLIKTRGQQVTLSCSPISGHRSVSWYQQTPGQGLQFLFEYFSETQRNKGNFPGRFSGRQFSNSRSEMNVSTLELGDSALYLCASSLTAYRGRNSPLHFGNGTRLTVT.

The gene calls are TRBV5-1 and TRBJ1-1; no clear D gene. The CDR3 is 14 residues long. Germline V gene lookup returns CDR1 SGHRS and CDR2 YFSETQ. V lost 4 bases to trimming and J lost 8 bases, with 18 bases between them. The DNA of the CDR3 is TGCGCCAGCAGCCCGCTGGTAGGGCAAAGGGAAGCTTTCTTT. Translating gives CASSPLVGQREAFF.

J is TRBJ1-3 and V is TRBV5-4; D is uncertain. This CDR3 is 17 amino acids long. Trimming took off 3 bases at V and 2 bases at J, with 18 bases between the two ends. The V gene's germline CDR1 is SGHNT and CDR2 YYREEE (reference sequence). The CDR3 coding sequence is TGTGCCAGCAGCTCAAGACCGGGCCAGTCTCCTGGAAACACCATATATTTT. Translation: CASSSRPGQSPGNTIYF.

The V call is TRBV10-3, the J call TRBJ1-1; a weak D match, TRBD1 (5 bases). In germline, CDR1 is ENHRY, CDR2 SYGVKD. The V end was cut by 4 bases, the J end by 2 bases, with 11 bases between. The CDR3 has 14 amino acids. The chain's CDR3 is CAISVQGPNTEAFF. CDR3 coding DNA: TGTGCCATCAGTGTCCAGGGCCCAAACACTGAAGCTTTCTTT.

The chain carries TRBV19 and TRBJ2-5; 10 bases align to TRBD2. J gave up 5 bases and V 3 bases, and 9 bases lay outside the gene matches. CDR1 and CDR2 (germline): LNHDA, SQIVND (reference sequence). The CDR3 consists of 16 residues. The CDR3 loop is CASSIGSGGTLETQYF. In nucleotides, the CDR3 is TGTGCCAGTAGTATTGGTAGCGGGGGGACCCTCGAGACCCAGTACTTC.

In DNA form, the CDR3 reads TGTGCCTGGAGTCCTTGGGGACTAGCGGCCTACGAGCAGTACTTC. Encoded protein: CAWSPWGLAAYEQYF. The V and J genes are TRBV30 and TRBJ2-7; 11 bases align to TRBD2. The CDR3 sequence is 15 residues long. Germline V gives CDR1 GTSNPN, CDR2 SVGIG (reference sequence). Trimming took 2 bases from V and 2 from J; bases not matched to a gene: 5.

CDR3 sequence (DNA): TGTGCCAGCTCACCTGGGCCGCGACGGACCGGGGAGCTGTTTTTT. The encoded protein is CASSPGPRRTGELFF. The chain uses TRBV18 and TRBJ2-2; D is unclear. Per germline, CDR1 KGHSH and CDR2 LQKENI. The ends were cut back, 3 bases at V and 5 bases at J, with 13 bases in the middle. This CDR3 has 15 residues.

The genes are TRBV2 and TRBJ1-1; D unclear. The CDR3 runs 13 residues. The germline CDR1 and CDR2 sequences are SNHLY and FYNNEI. V was pared by 6 bases and J by 1 base, with 9 bases between. The CDR3 DNA is TGTGCCAGCAGATTCCAAGAGAACACTGAAGCTTTCTTT. This gives the protein CASRFQENTEAFF.